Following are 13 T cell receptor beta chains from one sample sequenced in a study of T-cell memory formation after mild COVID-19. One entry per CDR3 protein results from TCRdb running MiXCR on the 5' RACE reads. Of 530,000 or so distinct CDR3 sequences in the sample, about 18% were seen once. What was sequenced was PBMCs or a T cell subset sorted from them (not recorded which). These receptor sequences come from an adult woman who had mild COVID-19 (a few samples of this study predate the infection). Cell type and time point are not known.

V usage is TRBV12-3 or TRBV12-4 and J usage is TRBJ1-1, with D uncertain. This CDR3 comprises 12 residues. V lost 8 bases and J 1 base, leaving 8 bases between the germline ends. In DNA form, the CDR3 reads TGTGCCAGCCACCACAGGAACACTGAAGCTTTCTTT. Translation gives CASHHRNTEAFF.

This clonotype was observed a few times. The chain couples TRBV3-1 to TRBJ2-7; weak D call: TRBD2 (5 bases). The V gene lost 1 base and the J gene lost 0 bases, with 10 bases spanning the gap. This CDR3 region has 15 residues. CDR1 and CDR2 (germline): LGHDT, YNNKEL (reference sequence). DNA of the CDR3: TGTGCCAGCAGCCAAGGTCGGGGTGCCTCCTACGAGCAGTACTTC. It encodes CASSQGRGASYEQYF.

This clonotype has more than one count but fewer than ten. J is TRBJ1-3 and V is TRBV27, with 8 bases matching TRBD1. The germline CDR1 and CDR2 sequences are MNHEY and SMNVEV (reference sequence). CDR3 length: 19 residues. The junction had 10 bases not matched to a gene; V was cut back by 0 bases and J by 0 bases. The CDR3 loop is CASSLSPRDRRSSGNTIYF. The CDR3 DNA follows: TGTGCCAGCAGTTTATCCCCCCGGGACAGGCGGTCCTCTGGAAACACCATATATTTT.

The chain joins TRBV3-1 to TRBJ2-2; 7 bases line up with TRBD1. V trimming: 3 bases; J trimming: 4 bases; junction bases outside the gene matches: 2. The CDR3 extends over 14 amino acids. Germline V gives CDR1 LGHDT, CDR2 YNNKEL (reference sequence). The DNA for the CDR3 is TGTGCCAGCAGCCAGAGGGGGCGCACCGGGGAGCTGTTTTTT. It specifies CASSQRGRTGELFF.

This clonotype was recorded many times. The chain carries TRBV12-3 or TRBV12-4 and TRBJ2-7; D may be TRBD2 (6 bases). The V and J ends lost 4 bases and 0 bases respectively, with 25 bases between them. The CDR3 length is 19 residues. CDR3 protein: CASSSRFPLGGVSSYEQYF. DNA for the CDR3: TGTGCCAGCAGTTCCAGGTTCCCACTCGGCGGGGTGTCCTCCTACGAGCAGTACTTC.

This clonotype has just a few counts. CDR3 bases: TGTGCCACCAGCAGAGAGGCCCGAAGCTATGGCTACACCTTC. Its translation: CATSREARSYGYTF. The V and J genes are TRBV15 and TRBJ1-2, with D unclear. The CDR3 covers 14 residues. Germline values: CDR1 LNHNV, CDR2 YYDKDF (reference sequence). V lost 0 bases and J 4 bases, leaving 9 bases between the germline ends.

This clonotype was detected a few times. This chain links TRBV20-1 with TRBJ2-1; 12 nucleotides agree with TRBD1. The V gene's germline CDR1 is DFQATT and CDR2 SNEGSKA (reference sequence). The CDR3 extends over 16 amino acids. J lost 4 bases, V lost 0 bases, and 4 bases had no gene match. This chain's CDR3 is CSARDPGQGAYNEQFF. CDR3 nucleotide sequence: TGCAGTGCTAGAGATCCGGGACAGGGGGCTTACAATGAGCAGTTCTTC.

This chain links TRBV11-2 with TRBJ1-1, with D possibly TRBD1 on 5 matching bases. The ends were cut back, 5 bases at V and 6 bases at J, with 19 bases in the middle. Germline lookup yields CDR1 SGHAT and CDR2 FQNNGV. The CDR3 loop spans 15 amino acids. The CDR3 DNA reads TGTGCCAGCAGCCCAGCCGTAGGGGCAGGAGCTGAAGCTTTCTTT. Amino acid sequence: CASSPAVGAGAEAFF.

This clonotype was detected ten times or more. CDR3 sequence reads: CASSSSGGAANEQFF. The CDR3 DNA reads TGTGCCAGCAGCTCTAGCGGGGGGGCTGCCAATGAGCAGTTCTTC. The chain employs TRBV7-9 and TRBJ2-1, with 12 bases matching TRBD2. Germline CDR1 and CDR2: SEHNR and FQNEAQ (reference sequence). This CDR3 has 15 residues. The J segment lost 6 bases and the V segment lost 4 bases, leaving 4 bases of the junction unmatched.

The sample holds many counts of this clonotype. CDR3 DNA sequence: TGCGCCAGCAGCCAAGGGCAGGGGACTTCCTACGAGCAGTACTTC. Its protein is CASSQGQGTSYEQYF. V and J are TRBV4-3 and TRBJ2-7; either TRBD1 or TRBD2 may supply D (6 bases each). CDR3 length equals 15 residues. In germline, CDR1 is LGHNA, CDR2 YSLEER. Trimming cost V 1 base and J 1 base, with 11 bases left between them.

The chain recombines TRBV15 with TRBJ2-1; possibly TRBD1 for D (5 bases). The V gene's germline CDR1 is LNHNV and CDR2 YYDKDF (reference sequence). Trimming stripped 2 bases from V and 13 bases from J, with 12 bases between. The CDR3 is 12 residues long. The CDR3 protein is CATSRQGSSQFF. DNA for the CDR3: TGTGCCACCAGCAGACAGGGTTCGTCACAGTTCTTC.

CDR3 amino acids: CASSPNYPGDTEAFF. The DNA of the CDR3 is TGTGCCAGCAGCCCCAACTACCCCGGGGACACTGAAGCTTTCTTT. This chain links TRBV7-8 with TRBJ1-1; D not certain. Deletions cut 5 bases from V and 3 bases from J, with 16 bases between. CDR1 is SGHVS and CDR2 is FQNEAQ in the germline V gene. The CDR3 spans 15 residues.

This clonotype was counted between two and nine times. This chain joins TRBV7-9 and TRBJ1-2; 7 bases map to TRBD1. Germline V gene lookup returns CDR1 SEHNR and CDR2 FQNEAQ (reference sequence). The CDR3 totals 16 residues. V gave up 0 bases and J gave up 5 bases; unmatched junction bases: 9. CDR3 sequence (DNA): TGTGCCAGCAGCTTAGCGTACCGGGACAGCGTTTATGGCTACACCTTC. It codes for CASSLAYRDSVYGYTF.